This is a list of T cell receptor beta chains from one sample in a study of cytomegalovirus exposure and HLA in healthy donors. Assay: immunoSEQ multiplex PCR; the TCRdb copy retains only in-frame clones and omits some. The table includes around 100,000 clones, approximately 80% detected once. The sequenced sample was PBMCs. Every receptor here comes from a female donor in good health and CMV-seropositive. Each CDR3 is given without its conserved first and last residue. D genes are given only for firm matches.

>TRBD2|TRBV19
ASSIGAGTYNEQF
>TRBD2|TRBV10-3
AISNPSGARSYNEQF
>.|TRBV14
ASSQRLGLISNQPQH
>.|TRBV7-8
ASSSGAQTPGANVLT
>TRBD1|TRBV2
ASSASTGGWSEQY
>.|TRBV7-9
ASSLVAPSGNQPQH
>TRBD1|TRBV6-1
ASSVTGGAGGYT
>.|TRBV11-2
ASSSGGPNTEAF
>TRBD1|TRBV27
ASSSADRANYGYT
>TRBD2|TRBV30
AWSVLFSGGTGELF
>.|TRBV4-2
ASSQSGPQRNTEAF
>TRBD1|TRBV30
AWKAARSGQHFYQPQH